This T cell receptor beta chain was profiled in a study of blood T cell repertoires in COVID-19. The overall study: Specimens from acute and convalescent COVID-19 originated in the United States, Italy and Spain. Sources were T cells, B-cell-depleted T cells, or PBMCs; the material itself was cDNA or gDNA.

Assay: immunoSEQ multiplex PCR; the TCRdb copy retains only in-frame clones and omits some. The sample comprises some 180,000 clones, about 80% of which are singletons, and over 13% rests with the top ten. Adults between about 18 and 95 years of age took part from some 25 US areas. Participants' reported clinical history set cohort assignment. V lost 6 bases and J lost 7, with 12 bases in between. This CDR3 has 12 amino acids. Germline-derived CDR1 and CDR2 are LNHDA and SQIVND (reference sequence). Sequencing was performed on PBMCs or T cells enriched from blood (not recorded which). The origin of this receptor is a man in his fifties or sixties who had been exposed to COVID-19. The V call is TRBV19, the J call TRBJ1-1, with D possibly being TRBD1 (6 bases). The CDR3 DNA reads TGTGCCAGTAGGGCGGGGGGGCATGAAGCTTTCTTT. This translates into CASRAGGHEAFF.